Given below is one T cell receptor (beta chain) in context. Comparators were a few non-transplant cancer patients without known GI disease. The sample is drawn from a study of tissue T cells after allogeneic stem cell transplantation. Study at large: Samples with visible lymphocytes on H&E were prioritized for sequencing.

Clones were read by immunoSEQ multiplex PCR, and TCRdb kept only the in-frame ones, dropping some. The sample lists a few thousand clones; about 72% were seen once. The germline V gene encodes CDR1 SEHNR and CDR2 FQNEAQ (reference sequence). J gave up 7 bases and V 7 bases, and 8 bases lay outside the gene matches. The CDR3 loop spans 14 amino acids. The material sequenced was tissue from the colon, taken at autopsy. V usage is TRBV7-9 and J usage is TRBJ2-1; 9 bases agree with TRBD2. The sequence derives from a female donor of 60 years or more with lung cancer. Here the CDR3 reads CASTAYSGRNEQFF. Written as DNA, the CDR3 is TGTGCCAGCACAGCTTATAGCGGGAGAAATGAGCAGTTCTTC. Full variable domain (rest looked up from reference TRBV7-9 and TRBJ2-1): DTGVSQNPRHKITKRGQNVTFRCDPISEHNRLYWYRQTLGQGPEFLTYFQNEAQLEKSRLLSDRFSAERPKGSFSTLEIQRTEQGDSAMYLCASTAYSGRNEQFFGPGTRLTVL.